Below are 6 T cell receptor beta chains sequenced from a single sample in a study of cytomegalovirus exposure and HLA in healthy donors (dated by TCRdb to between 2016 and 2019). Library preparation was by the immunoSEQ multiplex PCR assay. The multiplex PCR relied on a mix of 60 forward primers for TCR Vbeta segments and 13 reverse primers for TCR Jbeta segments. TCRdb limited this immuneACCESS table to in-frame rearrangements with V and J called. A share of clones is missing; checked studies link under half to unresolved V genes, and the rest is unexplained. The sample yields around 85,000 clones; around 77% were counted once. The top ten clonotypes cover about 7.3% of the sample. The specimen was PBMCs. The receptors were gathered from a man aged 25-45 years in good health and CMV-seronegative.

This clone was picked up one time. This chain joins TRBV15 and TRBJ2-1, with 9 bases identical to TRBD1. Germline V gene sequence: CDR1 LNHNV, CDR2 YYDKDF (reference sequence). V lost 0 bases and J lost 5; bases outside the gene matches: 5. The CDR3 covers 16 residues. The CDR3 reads CATSRDGTGFDNEQFF. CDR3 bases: TGTGCCACCAGCAGAGATGGGACAGGGTTCGACAATGAGCAGTTCTTC.

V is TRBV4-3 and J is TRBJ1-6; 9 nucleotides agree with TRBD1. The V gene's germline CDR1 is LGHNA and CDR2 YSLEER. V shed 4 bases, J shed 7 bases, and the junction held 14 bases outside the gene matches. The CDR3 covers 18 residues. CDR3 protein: CASSLVVAKGTGNSPLHF. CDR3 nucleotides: TGCGCCAGCAGCCTCGTAGTAGCCAAGGGGACAGGGAATTCACCCCTCCACTTT.

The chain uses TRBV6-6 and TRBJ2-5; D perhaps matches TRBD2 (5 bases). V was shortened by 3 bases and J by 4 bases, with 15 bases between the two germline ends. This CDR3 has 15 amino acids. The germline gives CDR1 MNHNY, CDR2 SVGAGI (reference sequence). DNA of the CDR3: TGTGCCAGCAGTTATTTCGGGGAAGAGGGAGAGACCCAGTACTTC. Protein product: CASSYFGEEGETQYF.

The CDR3 sequence: CAISEGLAGTETQYF. In nucleotides, the CDR3 is TGTGCCATCAGTGAGGGACTAGCGGGGACCGAGACCCAGTACTTC. V is TRBV10-3 and J is TRBJ2-5, with TRBD2 matching 12 bases. Looked up from germline, CDR1 is ENHRY and CDR2 is SYGVKD. CDR3 length: 15 amino acids. V lost 2 bases, J lost 5 bases, and 3 bases stayed unmatched.

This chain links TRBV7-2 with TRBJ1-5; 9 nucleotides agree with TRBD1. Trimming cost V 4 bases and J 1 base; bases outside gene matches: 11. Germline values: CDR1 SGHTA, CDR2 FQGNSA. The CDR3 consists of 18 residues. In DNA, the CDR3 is TGTGCCAGCAGCTACGGGGGACAGGGATGGAACAGCAATCAGCCCCAGCATTTT. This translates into CASSYGGQGWNSNQPQHF.

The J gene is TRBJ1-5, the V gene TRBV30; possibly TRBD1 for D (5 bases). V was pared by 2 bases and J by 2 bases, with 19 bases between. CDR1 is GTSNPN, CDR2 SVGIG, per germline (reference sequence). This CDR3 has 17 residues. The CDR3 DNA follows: TGTGCCTGGAGTCAAAGCCAGGGTAACGTAGGCAATCAGCCCCAGCATTTT. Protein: CAWSQSQGNVGNQPQHF.